The subject of this entry is one T cell receptor (beta chain). The sample is drawn from a study of blood T cell repertoires in COVID-19. Across the whole study: Acute and convalescent COVID-19 samples came from the United States, Italy and Spain. The cDNA or gDNA used as material had been derived from T cells, B-cell-depleted T cells, or PBMCs.

Authors' data handling: Using reference gene primer amplification, nucleated cell counts were estimated. Here immunoSEQ multiplex PCR was the method, and the copy in TCRdb shows in-frame clones only, minus some. The D gene and trimming were derived from the DNA, and the V and J assignments and clone size from that table. The data show approximately 200,000 clones, about four fifths seen once. V lost 2 bases, J lost 7 bases, and 6 bases lay in between. The CDR3 spans 12 residues. CDR1 and CDR2 (germline): ENHRY, SYGVKD. The origin of this receptor is a woman in her sixties or seventies with acute or convalescent COVID-19. The sequenced sample consisted of peripheral blood. V gene TRBV10-3 combines with J gene TRBJ1-5; D not certain. The CDR3 spells CAISEGRQPQHF. CDR3 nucleotide sequence: TGTGCCATCAGTGAGGGGCGACAGCCCCAGCATTTT.